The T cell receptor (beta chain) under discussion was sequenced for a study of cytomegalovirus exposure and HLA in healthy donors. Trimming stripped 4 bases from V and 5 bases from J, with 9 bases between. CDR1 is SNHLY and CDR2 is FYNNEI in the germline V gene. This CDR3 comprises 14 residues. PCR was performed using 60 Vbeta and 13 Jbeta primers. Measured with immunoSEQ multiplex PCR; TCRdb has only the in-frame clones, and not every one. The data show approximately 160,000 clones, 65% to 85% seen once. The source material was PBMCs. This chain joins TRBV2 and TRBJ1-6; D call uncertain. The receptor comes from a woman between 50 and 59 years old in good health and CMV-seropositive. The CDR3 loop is CASSGGRNNSPLHF. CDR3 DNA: TGTGCCAGCAGTGGAGGGAGAAATAATTCACCCCTCCACTTT.